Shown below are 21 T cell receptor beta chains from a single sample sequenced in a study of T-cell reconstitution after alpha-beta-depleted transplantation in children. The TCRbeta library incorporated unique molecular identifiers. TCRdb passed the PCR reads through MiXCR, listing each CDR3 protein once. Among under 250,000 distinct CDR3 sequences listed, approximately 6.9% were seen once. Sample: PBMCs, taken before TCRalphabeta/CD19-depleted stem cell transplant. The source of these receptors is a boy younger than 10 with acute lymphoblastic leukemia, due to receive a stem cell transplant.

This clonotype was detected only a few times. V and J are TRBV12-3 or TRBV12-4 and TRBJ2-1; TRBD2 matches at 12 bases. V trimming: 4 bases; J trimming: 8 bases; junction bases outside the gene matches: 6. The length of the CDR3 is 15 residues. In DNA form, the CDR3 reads TGTGCCAGCAGTTCCTCTAGCGGGGGGGAAGATGAGCAGTTCTTC. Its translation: CASSSSSGGEDEQFF.

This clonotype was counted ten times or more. CDR3 sequence reads: CASSITRNEQFF. For the CDR3, the DNA is TGTGCCAGCAGTATCACGAGGAATGAGCAGTTCTTC. The chain links TRBV28 to TRBJ2-1; D unresolved. The CDR3 sequence is 12 residues long. V lost 5 bases to trimming and J lost 7 bases, with 9 bases between them. Germline CDR1 reads MDHEN; CDR2 reads SYDVKM.

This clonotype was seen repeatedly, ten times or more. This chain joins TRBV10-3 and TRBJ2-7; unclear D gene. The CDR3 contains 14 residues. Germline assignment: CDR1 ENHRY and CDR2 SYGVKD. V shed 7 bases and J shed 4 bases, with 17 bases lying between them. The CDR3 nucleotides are TGTGCCATCAAGCGCTCTCCGGAAAGATACGAGCAGTACTTC. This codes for CAIKRSPERYEQYF.

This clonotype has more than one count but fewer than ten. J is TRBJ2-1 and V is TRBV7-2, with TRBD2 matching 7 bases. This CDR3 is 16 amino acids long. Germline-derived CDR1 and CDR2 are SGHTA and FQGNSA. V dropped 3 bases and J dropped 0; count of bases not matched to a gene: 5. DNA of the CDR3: TGTGCCAGCAGCTTCGCGGGGGAAAGCTCCTACAATGAGCAGTTCTTC. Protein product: CASSFAGESSYNEQFF.

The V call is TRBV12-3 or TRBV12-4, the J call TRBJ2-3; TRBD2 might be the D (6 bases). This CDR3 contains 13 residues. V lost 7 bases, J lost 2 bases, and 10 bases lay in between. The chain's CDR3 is CASIASDTDTQYF. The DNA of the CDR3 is TGTGCCAGCATCGCTAGCGACACAGATACGCAGTATTTT.

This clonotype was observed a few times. The CDR3 DNA reads as TGTGCCAGTCAAAGGCGGACAGCCCGACCCAATGGCGAGCAGTACTTC. Encoded protein: CASQRRTARPNGEQYF. This rearrangement joins TRBV27 to TRBJ2-7; D perhaps matches TRBD1 (6 bases). Trimming pared 9 bases from V and 6 bases from J, leaving 27 bases between. The CDR3 is made up of 16 amino acids. Germline-derived CDR1 and CDR2 are MNHEY and SMNVEV (reference sequence).

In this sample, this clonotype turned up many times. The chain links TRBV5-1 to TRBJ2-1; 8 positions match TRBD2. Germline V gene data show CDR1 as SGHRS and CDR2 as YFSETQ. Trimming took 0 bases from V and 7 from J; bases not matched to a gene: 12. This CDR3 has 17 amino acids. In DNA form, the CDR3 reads TGCGCCAGCAGCTTGGGGGACGGAGCGGGAGAAATTAATGAGCAGTTCTTC. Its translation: CASSLGDGAGEINEQFF.

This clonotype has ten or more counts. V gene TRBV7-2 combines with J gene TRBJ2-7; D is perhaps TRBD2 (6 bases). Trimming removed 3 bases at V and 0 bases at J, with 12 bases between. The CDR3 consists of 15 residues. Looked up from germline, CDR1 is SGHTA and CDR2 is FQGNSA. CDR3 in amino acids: CASSFSGYSSYEQYF. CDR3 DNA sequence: TGTGCCAGCAGCTTCAGCGGGTACAGCTCCTACGAGCAGTACTTC.

CDR3 sequence reads: CASSVIGLPEAFF. CDR3 DNA sequence: TGTGCCAGCAGTGTGATCGGACTGCCTGAAGCTTTCTTT. V is TRBV28 and J is TRBJ1-1; D is undetermined. From germline, CDR1 is MDHEN and CDR2 SYDVKM. This CDR3 spans 13 amino acids. The ends were cut back, 5 bases at V and 6 bases at J, with 13 bases in the middle.

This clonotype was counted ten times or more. The CDR3 DNA sequence: TGTGCCAGCAGTCTAGGCCGGACGGGCACAGATACGCAGTATTTT. Translation: CASSLGRTGTDTQYF. The chain carries TRBV28 and TRBJ2-3; D call uncertain. The CDR3 contains 15 residues. Germline V gene sequence: CDR1 MDHEN, CDR2 SYDVKM. The V gene lost 5 bases and the J gene lost 1 base, with 13 bases spanning the gap.

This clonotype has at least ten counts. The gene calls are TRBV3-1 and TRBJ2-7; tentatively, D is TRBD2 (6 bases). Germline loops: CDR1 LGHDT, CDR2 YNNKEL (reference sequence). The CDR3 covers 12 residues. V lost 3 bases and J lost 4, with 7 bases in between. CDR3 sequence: CASSHGTYEQYF. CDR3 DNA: TGTGCCAGCAGCCATGGGACTTACGAGCAGTACTTC.

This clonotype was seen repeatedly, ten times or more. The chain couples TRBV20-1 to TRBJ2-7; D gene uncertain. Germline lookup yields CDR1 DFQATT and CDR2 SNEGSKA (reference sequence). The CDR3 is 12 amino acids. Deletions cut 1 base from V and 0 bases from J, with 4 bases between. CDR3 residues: CSARGSSYEQYF. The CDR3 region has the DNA TGCAGTGCTAGAGGCAGCTCCTACGAGCAGTACTTC.

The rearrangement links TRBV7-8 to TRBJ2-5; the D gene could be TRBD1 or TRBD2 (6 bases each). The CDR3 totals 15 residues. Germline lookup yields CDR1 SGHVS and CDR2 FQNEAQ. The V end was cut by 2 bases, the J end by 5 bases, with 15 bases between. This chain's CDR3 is CASSLIWGAGETQYF. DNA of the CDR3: TGTGCCAGCAGCTTAATCTGGGGGGCTGGTGAGACCCAGTACTTC.

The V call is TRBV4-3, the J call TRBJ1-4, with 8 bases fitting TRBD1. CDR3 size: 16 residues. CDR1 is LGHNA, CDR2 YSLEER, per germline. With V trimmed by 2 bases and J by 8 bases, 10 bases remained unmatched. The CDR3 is CASSQRSGTGIEKLFF. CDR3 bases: TGCGCCAGCAGCCAAAGATCGGGGACAGGCATCGAAAAACTGTTTTTT.

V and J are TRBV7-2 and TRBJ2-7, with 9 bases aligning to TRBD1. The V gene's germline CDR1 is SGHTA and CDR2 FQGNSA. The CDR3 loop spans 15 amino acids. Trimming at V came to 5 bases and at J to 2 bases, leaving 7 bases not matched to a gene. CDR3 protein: CASSGGTGSAYEQYF. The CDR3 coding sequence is TGTGCCAGCAGCGGGGGGACAGGGAGCGCCTACGAGCAGTACTTC.

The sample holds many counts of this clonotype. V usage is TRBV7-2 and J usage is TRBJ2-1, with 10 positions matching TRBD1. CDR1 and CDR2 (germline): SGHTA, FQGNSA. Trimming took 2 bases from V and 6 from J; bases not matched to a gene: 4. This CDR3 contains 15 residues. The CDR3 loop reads CASSLWDRGGNEQFF. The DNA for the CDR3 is TGTGCCAGCAGCTTATGGGACAGGGGTGGCAATGAGCAGTTCTTC.

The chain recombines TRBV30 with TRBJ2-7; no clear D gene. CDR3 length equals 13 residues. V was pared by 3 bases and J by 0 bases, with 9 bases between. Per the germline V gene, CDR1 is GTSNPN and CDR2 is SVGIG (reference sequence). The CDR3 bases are TGTGCCTGGAGGCCGGGTTACTCCTACGAGCAGTACTTC. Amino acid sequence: CAWRPGYSYEQYF.

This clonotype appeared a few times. CDR3 DNA sequence: TGTGCCAGCAGCTTAGCGCTGAGCGGGGATCCCTACGAGCAGTACTTC. Translating gives CASSLALSGDPYEQYF. The rearrangement uses TRBV7-2 and TRBJ2-7; 7 bases are shared with TRBD2. The CDR3 has 16 amino acids. Germline lookup yields CDR1 SGHTA and CDR2 FQGNSA. V lost 0 bases to trimming and J lost 2 bases; unmatched junction nucleotides: 7.

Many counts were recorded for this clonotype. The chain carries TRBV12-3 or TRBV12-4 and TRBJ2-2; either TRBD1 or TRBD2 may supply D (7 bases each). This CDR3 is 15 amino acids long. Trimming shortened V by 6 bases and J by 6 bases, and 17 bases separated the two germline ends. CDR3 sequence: CASRGGTATSGELFF. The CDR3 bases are TGTGCCAGCAGGGGGGGGACAGCCACCTCCGGGGAGCTGTTTTTT.

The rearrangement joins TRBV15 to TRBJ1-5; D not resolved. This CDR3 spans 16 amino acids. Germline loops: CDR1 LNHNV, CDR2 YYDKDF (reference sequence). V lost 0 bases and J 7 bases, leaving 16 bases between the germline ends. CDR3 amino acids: CATSRDIGGSGQPQHF. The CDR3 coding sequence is TGTGCCACCAGCAGAGATATTGGAGGGTCGGGGCAGCCCCAGCATTTT.

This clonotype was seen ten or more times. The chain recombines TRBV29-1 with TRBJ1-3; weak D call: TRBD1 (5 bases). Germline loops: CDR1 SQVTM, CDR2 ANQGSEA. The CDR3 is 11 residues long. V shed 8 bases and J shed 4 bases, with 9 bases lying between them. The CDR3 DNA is TGCAGCCCGTGGGGGGGAAACACCATATATTTT. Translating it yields CSPWGGNTIYF.